These 21 T cell receptor beta chains came from one sample sequenced in a study of shared clonotypes between healthy human individuals. The table came from immunoSEQ multiplex PCR; TCRdb's copy has only in-frame clones and leaves some out. The data contain about 680,000 clones, about two thirds of them singletons. The sample was memory CD4+ T cells sorted from blood. Subset indicated: CD45RA-negative fraction. The receptors were gathered from a woman aged 25 to 39 in good health.

The V gene is TRBV6-5, the J gene TRBJ2-3; D call uncertain. This CDR3 comprises 16 residues. Trimming shortened V by 0 bases and J by 1 base, and 11 bases separated the two germline ends. Germline V gene lookup returns CDR1 MNHEY and CDR2 SVGAGI. The DNA for the CDR3 is TGTGCCAGCAGTTACTCGAGTATTACTGGCACAGATACGCAGTATTTT. This sequence encodes CASSYSSITGTDTQYF.

This chain uses TRBV16 with TRBJ2-7; D is unresolved. CDR3 length: 17 residues. V was clipped by 2 bases and J by 0 bases, with 17 bases between them. The V gene's germline CDR1 is KGHSY and CDR2 FQNENV. The CDR3 sequence is CASSQNGPPLYSYEQYF. CDR3 nucleotides: TGTGCCAGCAGCCAAAACGGGCCTCCCCTTTACTCCTACGAGCAGTACTTC.

This clone was seen ten or more times. The V and J genes are TRBV7-7 and TRBJ2-5; TRBD1 matches 9 bases. The V segment lost 1 base and the J segment 6 bases; nucleotides outside the gene matches: 6. This CDR3 spans 15 amino acids. Germline assignment: CDR1 SSHAT and CDR2 FNYEAQ (reference sequence). The CDR3 DNA reads TGTGCCAGCAGCTTAGGAAGGACAGGGGAACAGACCCAGTACTTC. Translated, it gives CASSLGRTGEQTQYF.

The V gene is TRBV7-2, the J gene TRBJ2-5; 7 positions match TRBD2. The CDR3 spans 16 residues. The J segment lost 4 bases and the V segment lost 3 bases, leaving 11 bases of the junction unmatched. Germline lookup yields CDR1 SGHTA and CDR2 FQGNSA. The CDR3 DNA reads TGTGCCAGCAGCTTTGTAGGGCGGGAGCCCCGAGAGACCCAGTACTTC. Translating gives CASSFVGREPRETQYF.

V gene TRBV19 combines with J gene TRBJ2-7; 7 bases match TRBD2. The CDR3 runs to 12 residues. Germline-derived CDR1 and CDR2 are LNHDA and SQIVND (reference sequence). CDR3 DNA sequence: TGTGTTGGGGAGGGGAGGGTATACGAGCAGTACTTC. As protein: CVGEGRVYEQYF. The full variable domain, rest sourced from reference TRBV19 and TRBJ2-7, is DGGITQSPKYLFRKEGQNVTLSCEQNLNHDAMYWYRQDPGQGLRLIYYSQIVNDFQKGDIAEGYSVSREKKESFPLTVTSAQKNPTAFYLCVGEGRVYEQYFGPGTRLTVT.

With regard to this clone: Other DNA variants within this sample encode the same CDR3. CDR3 loop: CASSSYLGEQYF. The CDR3 DNA sequence: TGTGCCAGCAGCTCCTATCTGGGGGAGCAGTACTTC. The rearrangement uses TRBV7-2 and TRBJ2-7; D unclear. The CDR3 runs to 12 residues. Germline loops: CDR1 SGHTA, CDR2 FQGNSA. Trimming removed 4 bases from V and 7 bases from J, with 11 bases in between.

V gene TRBV28 combines with J gene TRBJ2-1; 7 nucleotides match TRBD2. The germline CDR1 and CDR2 sequences are MDHEN and SYDVKM. The V and J ends lost 7 bases and 4 bases, in that order; junction bases with no gene match: 7. CDR3 length equals 14 residues. For the CDR3, the DNA is TGTGCCAGCAATATAAGGACTAGATACAATGAGCAGTTCTTC. Amino acid sequence: CASNIRTRYNEQFF.

The gene calls are TRBV7-3 and TRBJ1-2; 8 bases line up with TRBD1. The CDR3 covers 15 residues. V lost 3 bases, J lost 7 bases, and 10 bases stayed unmatched. Per germline, CDR1 SGHTA and CDR2 FQGTGA. The CDR3 here is CASSLSLTGASGYTF. CDR3 bases: TGTGCCAGCAGCTTGAGCCTGACAGGGGCCAGTGGCTACACCTTC. Variable domain in full (rest from reference TRBV7-3 and TRBJ1-2): GAGVSQTPSNKVTEKGKYVELRCDPISGHTALYWYRQSLGQGPEFLIYFQGTGAADDSGLPNDRFFAVRPEGSVSTLKIQRTERGDSAVYLCASSLSLTGASGYTFGSGTRLTVV.

This chain joins TRBV5-1 and TRBJ2-5, with 13 bases that match TRBD2. Per the germline V gene, CDR1 is SGHRS and CDR2 is YFSETQ. The CDR3 has 17 residues. V dropped 0 bases and J dropped 2; count of bases not matched to a gene: 4. CDR3 in amino acids: CASSLGTSGRGQETQYF. The CDR3 nucleotides are TGCGCCAGCAGCTTGGGTACTAGCGGGAGGGGTCAAGAGACCCAGTACTTC.

The J gene is TRBJ2-2, the V gene TRBV5-1; 9 nucleotides match TRBD2. Germline lookup yields CDR1 SGHRS and CDR2 YFSETQ. Trimming cost V 0 bases and J 1 base; bases outside gene matches: 7. The CDR3 has 18 residues. Here the CDR3 reads CASSLVNSGRGNTGELFF. CDR3 coding DNA: TGCGCCAGCAGCTTGGTTAATAGCGGGAGAGGGAACACCGGGGAGCTGTTTTTT.

This clone has a handful of counts. The chain is built from TRBV6-1 and TRBJ2-7; TRBD1 aligns across 8 bases. CDR1 is MNHNS and CDR2 is SASEGT in the germline V gene. Germline trimming cut 4 bases from V and 5 bases from J; bases unmatched to any gene: 7. The CDR3 contains 14 residues. CDR3 nucleotide sequence: TGTGCCAGCAGTGTCGGACAGGGAAGCCACGAGCAGTACTTC. Protein sequence: CASSVGQGSHEQYF.

The chain employs TRBV9 and TRBJ2-2, with D unclear. The CDR3 totals 15 residues. Germline CDR1 SGDLS, CDR2 YYNGEE. V lost 0 bases to trimming and J lost 5 bases, with 11 bases between them. CDR3 coding DNA: TGTGCCAGCAGCGTAGACGTGGCGGCTACCGGGGAGCTGTTTTTT. Translation: CASSVDVAATGELFF.

The J gene is TRBJ2-2, the V gene TRBV7-6; D might be TRBD1 (5 bases). CDR1 is SGHVS, CDR2 FNYEAQ, per germline. V lost 9 bases, J lost 4 bases, and 9 bases lay in between. The CDR3 length is 12 residues. CDR3 bases: TGTGCCAGTAACCAGGGCACCGGGGAGCTGTTTTTT. Translated: CASNQGTGELFF.

This chain joins TRBV10-3 and TRBJ2-1; 8 bases align to TRBD2. The germline V gene has CDR1 ENHRY and CDR2 SYGVKD. Trimming at V came to 9 bases and at J to 7 bases, leaving 8 bases not matched to a gene. This CDR3 comprises 13 residues. The CDR3 nucleotides read TGTGCCATACAAGATTTAGCGGGAAATGAGCAGTTCTTC. This translates into CAIQDLAGNEQFF.

The V call is TRBV2, the J call TRBJ2-7; 11 bases line up with TRBD2. Germline CDR1 and CDR2: SNHLY and FYNNEI. This CDR3 region has 16 residues. V was pared by 6 bases and J by 8 bases, with 15 bases of the junction left unmatched. CDR3 amino acids: CASREEKGLAGGKQYF. The DNA for the CDR3 is TGTGCCAGCAGAGAGGAGAAGGGCCTAGCGGGAGGAAAGCAGTACTTC. The whole variable domain, filled in from reference TRBV2 and TRBJ2-7, reads EPEVTQTPSHQVTQMGQEVILRCVPISNHLYFYWYRQILGQKVEFLVSFYNNEISEKSEIFDDQFSVERPDGSNFTLKIRSTKLEDSAMYFCASREEKGLAGGKQYFGPGTRLTVT.

This clone was counted a single time. CDR3 in amino acids: CASSLYGTGVGTGELFF. Written as DNA, the CDR3 is TGCGCCAGCAGCTTGTATGGGACAGGCGTCGGGACCGGGGAGCTGTTTTTT. This chain joins TRBV5-1 and TRBJ2-2, with 8 bases lining up with TRBD1. CDR1 is SGHRS and CDR2 is YFSETQ in the germline V gene. The trim removed 1 base at V and 5 bases at J, leaving 10 bases unmatched. This CDR3 contains 17 residues.

This sequence joins TRBV28 and TRBJ1-5; maybe TRBD1 (6 bases). V shed 2 bases and J shed 6 bases, with 14 bases lying between them. Germline loops: CDR1 MDHEN, CDR2 SYDVKM. The CDR3 has 15 residues. In DNA, the CDR3 is TGTGCCAGCAGTTTAGAAACAGGGTTGTTTCAGCCCCAGCATTTT. The encoded protein is CASSLETGLFQPQHF.

The J gene is TRBJ2-1, the V gene TRBV28; unclear D gene. The germline V and J ends were trimmed by 6 bases and 8 bases, with 11 bases remaining between them. Germline CDR1 and CDR2: MDHEN and SYDVKM. The CDR3 consists of 12 residues. The CDR3 bases are TGTGCCAGCAGCCCTCAGAGGCATGAGCAGTTCTTC. Its protein product is CASSPQRHEQFF.

This clone has only a few counts. The chain uses TRBV6-5 and TRBJ2-1; 10 bases match TRBD1. The ends lost 8 bases at V and 9 bases at J; junction bases unmatched: 7. CDR1 is MNHEY, CDR2 SVGAGI, per germline. The CDR3 sequence is 13 residues long. The CDR3 spells CASRTGGKVEQFF. CDR3 coding DNA: TGTGCCAGCCGGACAGGGGGTAAGGTTGAGCAGTTCTTC.

This clone was recorded many times. The J gene is TRBJ2-1, the V gene TRBV20-1, with D uncertain. This CDR3 comprises 11 residues. The ends were cut back, 7 bases at V and 1 base at J, with 5 bases in the middle. Per the germline V gene, CDR1 is DFQATT and CDR2 is SNEGSKA (reference sequence). DNA for the CDR3: TGCAGTGTTGGGTCCTACAATGAGCAGTTCTTC. Its translation: CSVGSYNEQFF.

This clone was detected only a few times. This sample also contains other DNA sequences that code for the same CDR3. V usage is TRBV29-1 and J usage is TRBJ2-3; D remains unclear. CDR3 size: 14 residues. Trimming shortened V by 6 bases and J by 3 bases, and 16 bases separated the two germline ends. Germline V CDR1 and CDR2: SQVTM, ANQGSEA. The CDR3 nucleotides are TGCAGCGTCCGGCCCGGCTTTGGAACAGATACGCAGTATTTT. This sequence encodes CSVRPGFGTDTQYF.